This record looks at one TCR beta chain sequence and its context. Its antigen is not identified. The data belong to a study of T-cell memory formation after mild COVID-19. Study-wide results and caveats: Pre-infection memory harbored some responding clones, suggesting cross-reactive memory joined.

TCR alpha and TCR beta cDNA libraries carrying sample barcodes and UMIs came from 5'RACE with constant-segment primers. TCRdb fed the 5' RACE reads into MiXCR, producing one record per CDR3 protein. Here the sample spans some 300,000 distinct CDR3 sequences, just under 20% being singletons. V lost 6 bases and J lost 6; bases outside the gene matches: 6. Germline V lookup: CDR1 SNHLY, CDR2 FYNNEI. There are 13 residues in the CDR3. The sequencing input was PBMCs or a T cell subset sorted from them (not recorded which). This receptor was obtained from a man aged 18-30 years who had mild COVID-19 (a few samples of this study predate the infection). Cell type and time point are not known. The chain links TRBV2 to TRBJ1-1, with TRBD1 identical over 8 bases. In nucleotides, the CDR3 is TGTGCCAGCAGAAAAACAGGGGGGGCTGAAGCTTTCTTT. As protein: CASRKTGGAEAFF.